Listed below are T cell receptor beta chains from one sample, sequenced in a study of T cells in Graves' hyperthyroidism and ophthalmopathy. TCRdb ran MiXCR on the multiplex PCR reads and lists one entry per CDR3 protein. The table records approximately 560,000 distinct CDR3 sequences, more than 45% of them present only once. The sample was peripheral blood or thyroid tissue (not recorded which). These receptor sequences come from a woman younger than 30 with Graves' hyperthyroidism. Both conserved end residues are part of each CDR3.

j_gene,v_gene,CDR3aa
TRBJ1-3,TRBV19,CASSIQSLENTIYF
TRBJ2-7,TRBV20-1,CSARDPLRGYEQYF
TRBJ1-2,TRBV10-3,CATTGGLDYGYTF
TRBJ1-1,TRBV7-2,CASSLDRYRPEAFF
TRBJ1-2,TRBV20-1,CSARVWTGLLDYTF
TRBJ1-4,TRBV29-1,CSVTTGTGTEKLFF
TRBJ1-5,TRBV7-8,CASSTRQGYSNQPQHF
TRBJ2-7,TRBV7-8,CASNLRGLSLEQYF
TRBJ2-5,TRBV29-1,CSVERLAGKETQYF
TRBJ1-1,TRBV2,CASSGDRETEAFF
TRBJ2-7,TRBV19,CASSIRKTPEQYF
TRBJ2-7,TRBV7-3,CASSLSPGLEQYF
TRBJ1-2,TRBV19,CASLRAGSSYGYTF
TRBJ1-4,TRBV6-5,CASSYRSQGANEKLFF
TRBJ2-7,TRBV3-1,CASTPTAYSYEQYF
TRBJ2-7,TRBV6-5,CASSYSTPSGYEQYF
TRBJ1-3,TRBV7-2,CASSPDGDFGNTIYF
TRBJ2-3,TRBV29-1,CSVETQGNTDTQYF
TRBJ2-6,TRBV24-1,CASSPPGVPGANVLTF
TRBJ1-2,TRBV29-1,CSVEVVTGRGYTF